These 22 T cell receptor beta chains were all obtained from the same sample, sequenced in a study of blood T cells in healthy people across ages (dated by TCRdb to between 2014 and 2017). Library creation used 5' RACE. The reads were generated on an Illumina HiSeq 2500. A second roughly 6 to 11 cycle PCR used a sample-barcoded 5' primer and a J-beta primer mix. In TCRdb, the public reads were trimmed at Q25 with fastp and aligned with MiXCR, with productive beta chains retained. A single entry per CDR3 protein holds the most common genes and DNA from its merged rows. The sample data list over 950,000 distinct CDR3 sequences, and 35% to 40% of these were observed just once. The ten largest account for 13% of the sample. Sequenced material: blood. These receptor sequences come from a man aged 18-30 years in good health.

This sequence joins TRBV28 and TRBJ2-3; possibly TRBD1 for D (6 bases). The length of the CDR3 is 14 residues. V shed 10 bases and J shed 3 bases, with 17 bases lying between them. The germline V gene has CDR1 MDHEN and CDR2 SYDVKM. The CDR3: CATLLGQTTDTQYF. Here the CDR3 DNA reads TGTGCCACCCTGCTCGGACAGACAACAGATACGCAGTATTTT.

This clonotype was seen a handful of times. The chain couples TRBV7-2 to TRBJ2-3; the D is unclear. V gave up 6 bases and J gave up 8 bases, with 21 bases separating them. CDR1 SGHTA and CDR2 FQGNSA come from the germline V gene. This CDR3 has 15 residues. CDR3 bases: TGTGCCAGCAGTCTATACCCTAGTAGACCTTCTACGCAGTATTTT. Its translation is CASSLYPSRPSTQYF.

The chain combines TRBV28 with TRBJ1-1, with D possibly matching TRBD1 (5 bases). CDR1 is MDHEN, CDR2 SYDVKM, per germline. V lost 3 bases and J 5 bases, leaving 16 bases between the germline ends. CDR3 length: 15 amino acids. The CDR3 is CASSFGEGTGTEAFF. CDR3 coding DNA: TGTGCCAGCAGTTTCGGGGAAGGGACGGGGACTGAAGCTTTCTTT.

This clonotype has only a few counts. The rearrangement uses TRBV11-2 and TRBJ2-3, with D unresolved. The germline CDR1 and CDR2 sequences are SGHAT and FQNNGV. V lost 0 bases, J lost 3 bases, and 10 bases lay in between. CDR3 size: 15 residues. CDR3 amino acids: CASSLDGVWTDTQYF. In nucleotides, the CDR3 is TGTGCCAGCAGCTTAGATGGGGTATGGACAGATACGCAGTATTTT. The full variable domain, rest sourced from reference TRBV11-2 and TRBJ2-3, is EAGVAQSPRYKIIEKRQSVAFWCNPISGHATLYWYQQILGQGPKLLIQFQNNGVVDDSQLPKDRFSAERLKGVDSTLKIQPAKLEDSAVYLCASSLDGVWTDTQYFGPGTRLTVL.

The CDR3: CASSLGGGISYF. The CDR3 nucleotides read TGTGCCAGCAGTTTAGGAGGGGGTATATCGTACTTC. V is TRBV28 and J is TRBJ2-7; D is tentatively TRBD1 or TRBD2 (6 bases each). Trimming took off 2 bases at V and 12 bases at J, with 14 bases between the two ends. Germline CDR1 is MDHEN and CDR2 is SYDVKM. This CDR3 has 12 amino acids.

This CDR3 is CASTKDGASPEAFF. CDR3 nucleotides: TGTGCCAGCACCAAGGACGGAGCCTCCCCTGAAGCTTTCTTT. The chain recombines TRBV6-1 with TRBJ1-1; D not certain. Germline V lookup: CDR1 MNHNS, CDR2 SASEGT. This CDR3 contains 14 residues. V lost 7 bases and J 6 bases, leaving 18 bases between the germline ends.

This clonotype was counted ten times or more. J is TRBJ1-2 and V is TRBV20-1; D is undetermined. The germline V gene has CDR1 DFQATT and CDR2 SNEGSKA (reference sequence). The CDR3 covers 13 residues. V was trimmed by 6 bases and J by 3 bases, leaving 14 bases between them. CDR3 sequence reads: CSAPDWSDYGYTF. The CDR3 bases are TGCAGTGCCCCTGATTGGTCGGACTATGGCTACACCTTC.

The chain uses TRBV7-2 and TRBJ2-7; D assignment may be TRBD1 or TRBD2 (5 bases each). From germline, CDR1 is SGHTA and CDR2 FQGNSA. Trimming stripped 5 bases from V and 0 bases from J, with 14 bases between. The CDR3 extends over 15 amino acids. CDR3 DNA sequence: TGTGCCAGCAGCCTCCAGGGAGACCGCTCCTACGAGCAGTACTTC. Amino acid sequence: CASSLQGDRSYEQYF.

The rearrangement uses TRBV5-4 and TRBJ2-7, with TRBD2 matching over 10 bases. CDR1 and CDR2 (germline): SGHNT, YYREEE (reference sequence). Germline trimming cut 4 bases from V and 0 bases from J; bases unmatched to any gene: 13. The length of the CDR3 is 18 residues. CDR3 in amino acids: CASSRLAGGIRSSYEQYF. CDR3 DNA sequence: TGTGCCAGCAGCCGACTAGCGGGCGGAATTAGAAGCTCCTACGAGCAGTACTTC.

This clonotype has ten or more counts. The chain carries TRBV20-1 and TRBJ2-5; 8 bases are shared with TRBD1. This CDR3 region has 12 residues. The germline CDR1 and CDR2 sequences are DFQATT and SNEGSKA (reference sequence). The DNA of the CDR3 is TGCAGCGCCAGGGGGCCTCAAGAGACCCAGTACTTC. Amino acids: CSARGPQETQYF.

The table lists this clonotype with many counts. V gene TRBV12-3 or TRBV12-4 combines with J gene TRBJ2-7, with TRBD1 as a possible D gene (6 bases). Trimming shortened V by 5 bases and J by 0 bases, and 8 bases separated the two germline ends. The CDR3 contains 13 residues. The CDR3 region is CASSHRVSYEQYF. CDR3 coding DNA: TGTGCCAGCAGTCACAGGGTCTCCTACGAGCAGTACTTC.

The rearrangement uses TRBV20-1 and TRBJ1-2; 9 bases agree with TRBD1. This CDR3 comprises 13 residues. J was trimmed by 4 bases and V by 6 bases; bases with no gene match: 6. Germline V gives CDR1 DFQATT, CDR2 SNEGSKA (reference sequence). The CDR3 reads CSAIPGQGYGYTF. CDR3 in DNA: TGCAGTGCCATCCCGGGACAGGGCTATGGCTACACCTTC.

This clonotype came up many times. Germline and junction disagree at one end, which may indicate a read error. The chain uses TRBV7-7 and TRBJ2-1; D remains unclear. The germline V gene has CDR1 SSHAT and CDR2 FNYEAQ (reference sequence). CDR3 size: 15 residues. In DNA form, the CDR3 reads TGTGCTAGCAGCCTCTCCCCTAGCTCCTACAATGAGCAGTTCTTC. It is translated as CASSLSPSSYNEQFF.

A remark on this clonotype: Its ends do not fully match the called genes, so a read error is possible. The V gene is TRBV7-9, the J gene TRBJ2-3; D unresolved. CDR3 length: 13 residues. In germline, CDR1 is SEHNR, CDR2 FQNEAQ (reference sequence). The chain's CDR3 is CASSISRADMQYF. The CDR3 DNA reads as TGTGCCAGCAGCATATCCCGCGCAGATATGCAGTATTTT.

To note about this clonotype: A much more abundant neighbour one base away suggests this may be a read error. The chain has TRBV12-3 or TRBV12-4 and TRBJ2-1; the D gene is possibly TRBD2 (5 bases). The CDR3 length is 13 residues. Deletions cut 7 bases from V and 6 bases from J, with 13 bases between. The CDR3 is CASTVGLPNEQFF. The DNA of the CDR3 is TGTGCCAGCACTGTAGGACTCCCCAATGAGCAGTTCTTC.

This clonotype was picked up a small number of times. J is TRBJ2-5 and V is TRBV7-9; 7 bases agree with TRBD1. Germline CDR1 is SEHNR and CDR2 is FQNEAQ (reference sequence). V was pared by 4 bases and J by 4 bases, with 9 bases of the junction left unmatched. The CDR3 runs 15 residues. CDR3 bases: TGTGCCAGCAGCTACAGGGGTCGAAAGGTAGAGACCCAGTACTTC. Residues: CASSYRGRKVETQYF.

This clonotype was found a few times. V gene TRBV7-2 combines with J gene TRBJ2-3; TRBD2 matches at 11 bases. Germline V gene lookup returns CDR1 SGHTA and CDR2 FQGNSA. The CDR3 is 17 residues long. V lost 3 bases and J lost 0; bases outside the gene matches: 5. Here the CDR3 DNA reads TGTGCCAGCAGCTTGCTAGCGGGGGGCACTAGCACAGATACGCAGTATTTT. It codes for CASSLLAGGTSTDTQYF. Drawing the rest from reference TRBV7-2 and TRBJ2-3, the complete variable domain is GAGVSQSPSNKVTEKGKDVELRCDPISGHTALYWYRQSLGQGLEFLIYFQGNSAPDKSGLPSDRFSAERTGGSVSTLTIQRTQQEDSAVYLCASSLLAGGTSTDTQYFGPGTRLTVL.

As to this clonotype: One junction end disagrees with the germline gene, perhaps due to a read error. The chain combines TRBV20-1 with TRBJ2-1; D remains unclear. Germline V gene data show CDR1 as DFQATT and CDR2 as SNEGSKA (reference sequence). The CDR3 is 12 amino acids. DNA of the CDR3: TGTAGTGCTAGAGTGGCGTACAATAAGCAGTTCTTC. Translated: CSARVAYNKQFF.

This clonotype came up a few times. The CDR3 DNA follows: TGTGCCAGCAGTGGGGACAGGGGGCGTTTTGAAAAACTGTTTTTT. This gives the protein CASSGDRGRFEKLFF. The J gene is TRBJ1-4, the V gene TRBV25-1, with 12 bases lining up with TRBD1. Germline V gives CDR1 MGHDK, CDR2 SYGVNS. This CDR3 has 15 amino acids. The ends lost 4 bases at V and 7 bases at J; junction bases unmatched: 4. The whole variable domain, remainder taken from reference TRBV25-1 and TRBJ1-4, is EADIYQTPRYLVIGTGKKITLECSQTMGHDKMYWYQQDPGMELHLIHYSYGVNSTEKGDLSSESTVSRIRTEHFPLTLESARPSHTSQYLCASSGDRGRFEKLFFGSGTQLSVL.

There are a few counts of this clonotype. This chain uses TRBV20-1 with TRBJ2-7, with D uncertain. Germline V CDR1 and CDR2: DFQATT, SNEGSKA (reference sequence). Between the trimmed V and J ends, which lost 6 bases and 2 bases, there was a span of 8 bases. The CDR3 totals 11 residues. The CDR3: CSAKLAYEQYF. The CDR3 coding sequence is TGCAGTGCCAAGCTAGCCTACGAGCAGTACTTC.

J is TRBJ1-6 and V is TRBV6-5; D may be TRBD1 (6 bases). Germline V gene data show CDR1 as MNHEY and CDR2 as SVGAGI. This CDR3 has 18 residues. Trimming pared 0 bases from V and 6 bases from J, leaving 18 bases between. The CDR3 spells CASSYSPGHGHPNSPLHF. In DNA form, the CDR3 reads TGTGCCAGCAGTTACTCACCGGGACACGGACACCCTAATTCACCCCTCCACTTT.

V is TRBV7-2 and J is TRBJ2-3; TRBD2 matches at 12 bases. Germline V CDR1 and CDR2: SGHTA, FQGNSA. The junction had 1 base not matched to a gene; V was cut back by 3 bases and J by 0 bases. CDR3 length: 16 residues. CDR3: CASSFGLAGSTDTQYF. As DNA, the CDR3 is TGTGCCAGCAGCTTCGGACTAGCGGGGAGCACAGATACGCAGTATTTT. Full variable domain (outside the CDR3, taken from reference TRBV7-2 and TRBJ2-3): GAGVSQSPSNKVTEKGKDVELRCDPISGHTALYWYRQSLGQGLEFLIYFQGNSAPDKSGLPSDRFSAERTGGSVSTLTIQRTQQEDSAVYLCASSFGLAGSTDTQYFGPGTRLTVL.